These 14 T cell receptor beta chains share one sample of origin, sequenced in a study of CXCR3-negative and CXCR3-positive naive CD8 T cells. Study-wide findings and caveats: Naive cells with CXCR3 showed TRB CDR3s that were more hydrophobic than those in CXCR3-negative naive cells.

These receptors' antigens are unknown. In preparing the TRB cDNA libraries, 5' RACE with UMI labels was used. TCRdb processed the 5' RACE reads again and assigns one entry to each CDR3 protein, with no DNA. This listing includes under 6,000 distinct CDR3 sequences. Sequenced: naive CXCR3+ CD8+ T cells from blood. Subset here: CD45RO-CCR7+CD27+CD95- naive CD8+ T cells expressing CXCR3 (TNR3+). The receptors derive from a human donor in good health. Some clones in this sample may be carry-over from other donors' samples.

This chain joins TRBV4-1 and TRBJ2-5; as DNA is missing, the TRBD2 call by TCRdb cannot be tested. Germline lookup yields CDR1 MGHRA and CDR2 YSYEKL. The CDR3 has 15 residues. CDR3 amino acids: CASSQDGGQQETQYF.

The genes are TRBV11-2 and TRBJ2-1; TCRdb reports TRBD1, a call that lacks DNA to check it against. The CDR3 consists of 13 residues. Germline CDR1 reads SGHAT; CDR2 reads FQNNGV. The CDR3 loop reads CASSFLLRDGQFF.

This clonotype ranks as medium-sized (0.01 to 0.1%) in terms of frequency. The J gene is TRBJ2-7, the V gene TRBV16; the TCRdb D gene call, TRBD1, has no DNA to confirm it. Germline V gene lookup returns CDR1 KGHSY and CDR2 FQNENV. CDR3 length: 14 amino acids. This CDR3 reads CASSQASGIGEQYF.

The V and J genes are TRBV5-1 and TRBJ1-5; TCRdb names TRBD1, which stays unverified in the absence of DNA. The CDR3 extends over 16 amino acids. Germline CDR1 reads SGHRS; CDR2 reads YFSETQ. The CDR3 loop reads CASSLDGQPSGQPQHF.

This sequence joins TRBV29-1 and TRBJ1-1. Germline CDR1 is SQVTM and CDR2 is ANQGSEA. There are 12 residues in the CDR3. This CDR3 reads CSVVVMNTEAFF.

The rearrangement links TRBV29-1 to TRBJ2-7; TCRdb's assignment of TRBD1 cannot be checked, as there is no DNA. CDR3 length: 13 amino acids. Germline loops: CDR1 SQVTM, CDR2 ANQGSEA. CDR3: CSFEGQGPDEQYF.

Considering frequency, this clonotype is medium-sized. CDR3 sequence: CASSGGDSSGNTIYF. V is TRBV9 and J is TRBJ1-3; TCRdb designates TRBD1, a call that cannot be tested without DNA. Per germline, CDR1 SGDLS and CDR2 YYNGEE. This CDR3 is built from 15 residues.

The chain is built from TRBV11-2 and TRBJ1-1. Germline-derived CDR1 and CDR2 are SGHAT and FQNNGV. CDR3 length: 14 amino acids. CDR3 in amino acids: CASSLVPGDTEAFF.

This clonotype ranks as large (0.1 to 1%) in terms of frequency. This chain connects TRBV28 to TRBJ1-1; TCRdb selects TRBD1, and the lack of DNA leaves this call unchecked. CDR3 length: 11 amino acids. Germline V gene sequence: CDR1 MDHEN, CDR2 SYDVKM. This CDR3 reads CASSPGTGAFF.

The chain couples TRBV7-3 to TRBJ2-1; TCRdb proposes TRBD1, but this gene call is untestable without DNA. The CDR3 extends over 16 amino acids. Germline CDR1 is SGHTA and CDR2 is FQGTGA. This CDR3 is CASSLIRQGKDNEQFF.

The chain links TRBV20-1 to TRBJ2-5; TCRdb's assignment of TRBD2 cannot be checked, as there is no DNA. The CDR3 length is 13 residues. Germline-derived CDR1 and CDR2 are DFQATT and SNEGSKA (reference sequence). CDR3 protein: CSARDREGETQYF.

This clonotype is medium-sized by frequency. The CDR3 sequence: CSVTRDYRTGELFF. The chain carries TRBV20-1 and TRBJ2-2; TCRdb proposes TRBD2, but this gene call is untestable without DNA. Germline CDR1 DFQATT, CDR2 SNEGSKA (reference sequence). The CDR3 has 14 amino acids.

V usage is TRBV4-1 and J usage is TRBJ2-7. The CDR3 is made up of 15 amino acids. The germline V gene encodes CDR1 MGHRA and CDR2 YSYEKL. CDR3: CASSQVPDSSYEQYF.

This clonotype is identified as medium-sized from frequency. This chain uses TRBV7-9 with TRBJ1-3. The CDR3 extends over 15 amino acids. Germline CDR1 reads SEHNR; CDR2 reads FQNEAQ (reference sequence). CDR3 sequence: CASSRPANSGNTIYF.